Presented here are 29 T cell receptor beta chains from one specimen sequenced in a study of technical replicates of blood from several donors. TCRdb's copy holds only in-frame clones and misses some; the assay was immunoSEQ multiplex PCR. The sample gives some 77,000 clones, 86% of which show up once; roughly 4.9% is in the top ten. What was sequenced was PBMCs. The origin of the receptors is a human donor in good health. Some clones in this sample may be carry-over from other donors' samples.

The table lists this clone with a few counts. V usage is TRBV4-2 and J usage is TRBJ2-2; D perhaps matches TRBD2 (6 bases). The CDR3 sequence is 17 residues long. The germline V gene has CDR1 LGHNA and CDR2 YNFKEQ. V was cut by 4 bases and J by 3 bases, with 18 bases left in between. The DNA for the CDR3 is TGTGCCAGCAGCCCCAGGTTCGGGGGTCTCCACACCGGGGAGCTGTTTTTT. It translates to CASSPRFGGLHTGELFF.

J is TRBJ2-1 and V is TRBV6-6; tentative D call: TRBD2 (5 bases). This CDR3 is built from 14 residues. Germline lookup yields CDR1 MNHNY and CDR2 SVGAGI (reference sequence). Trimming removed 6 bases from V and 4 bases from J, with 13 bases in between. This CDR3 reads CASRDSIRYNEQFF. The CDR3 coding sequence is TGTGCCAGCAGGGACTCAATAAGGTACAATGAGCAGTTCTTC.

This chain uses TRBV9 with TRBJ2-7, with 7 bases that match TRBD1. The CDR3 has 17 amino acids. Germline-derived CDR1 and CDR2 are SGDLS and YYNGEE. V gave up 4 bases and J gave up 4 bases; unmatched junction bases: 17. The CDR3: CASSLQGSAGGLYEQYF. The CDR3 DNA reads as TGTGCCAGCAGCCTCCAGGGTTCCGCAGGGGGTTTGTACGAGCAGTACTTC.

The genes are TRBV19 and TRBJ2-7; 7 nucleotides align to TRBD2. This CDR3 is built from 14 residues. The junction had 12 bases not matched to a gene; V was cut back by 9 bases and J by 4 bases. Per the germline V gene, CDR1 is LNHDA and CDR2 is SQIVND (reference sequence). This CDR3 is CARESSGLPYEQYF. The CDR3 bases are TGTGCCAGGGAGTCTAGCGGACTACCGTACGAGCAGTACTTC.

The chain is built from TRBV2 and TRBJ2-7, with D perhaps matching TRBD1 (5 bases). Germline V lookup: CDR1 SNHLY, CDR2 FYNNEI. The germline V and J ends were trimmed by 1 base and 1 base, with 11 bases remaining between them. The CDR3 has 15 amino acids. CDR3 protein: CASSEGGRNSYEQYF. The CDR3 DNA is TGTGCCAGCAGTGAAGGGGGCCGGAATTCCTACGAGCAGTACTTC.

The chain combines TRBV30 with TRBJ2-3, with 9 positions matching TRBD2. The junction had 4 bases not matched to a gene; V was cut back by 0 bases and J by 6 bases. This CDR3 is built from 14 residues. In germline, CDR1 is GTSNPN, CDR2 SVGIG (reference sequence). CDR3 protein: CAWSVLAGRDTQYF. DNA of the CDR3: TGTGCCTGGAGTGTGCTAGCGGGAAGGGATACGCAGTATTTT. Supplemented by reference TRBV30 and TRBJ2-3, the full variable domain reads SQTIHQWPATLVQPVGSPLSLECTVEGTSNPNLYWYRQAAGRGLQLLFYSVGIGQISSEVPQNLSASRPQDRQFILSSKKLLLSDSGFYLCAWSVLAGRDTQYFGPGTRLTVL.

This rearrangement joins TRBV7-9 to TRBJ2-5; tentative D call: TRBD2 (5 bases). Germline CDR1 SEHNR, CDR2 FQNEAQ (reference sequence). The CDR3 extends over 14 amino acids. Trimming cost V 1 base and J 4 bases, with 10 bases left between them. The CDR3 reads CASSLVMGAETQYF. CDR3 sequence (DNA): TGTGCCAGCAGCTTAGTAATGGGAGCAGAGACCCAGTACTTC.

The chain has TRBV28 and TRBJ1-1; D gene uncertain. Trimming took 2 bases from V and 7 from J, leaving 8 bases between them. The CDR3 spans 12 residues. Germline V lookup: CDR1 MDHEN, CDR2 SYDVKM. Here the CDR3 reads CASSLMDFEAFF. CDR3 coding DNA: TGTGCCAGCAGTTTAATGGACTTTGAAGCTTTCTTT.

The chain is built from TRBV5-4 and TRBJ2-2; 9 bases line up with TRBD1. The CDR3 length is 15 residues. Germline V gives CDR1 SGHNT, CDR2 YYREEE (reference sequence). J lost 4 bases, V lost 9 bases, and 10 bases had no gene match. CDR3 sequence (DNA): TGTGCCACAAAGAGGGACAGGGCCCTCACCGGGGAGCTGTTTTTT. It is translated as CATKRDRALTGELFF.

This chain uses TRBV4-1 with TRBJ2-1, with D maybe TRBD2 (5 bases). V was pared by 1 base and J by 8 bases, with 12 bases between. The CDR3 length is 14 residues. Germline-derived CDR1 and CDR2 are MGHRA and YSYEKL. CDR3 amino acids: CASSQGAFGDEQFF. CDR3 nucleotide sequence: TGCGCCAGCAGCCAAGGCGCGTTCGGGGATGAGCAGTTCTTC.

The rearrangement joins TRBV6-1 to TRBJ1-2; TRBD1 is a possible D gene (6 bases). The V end was cut by 2 bases, the J end by 4 bases, with 17 bases between. The germline V gene has CDR1 MNHNS and CDR2 SASEGT. This CDR3 is built from 16 residues. CDR3 DNA: TGTGCCAGCAGTGAAATCTTCCGGGACACGACCTATGGCTACACCTTC. Its translation is CASSEIFRDTTYGYTF.

The rearrangement uses TRBV7-2 and TRBJ1-1; D is possibly TRBD1 (5 bases). The CDR3 contains 15 residues. V was cut by 5 bases and J by 1 base, with 14 bases left in between. In germline, CDR1 is SGHTA, CDR2 FQGNSA. The CDR3 region is CASSQNRLPNTEAFF. The CDR3 DNA sequence: TGTGCCAGCAGCCAAAACAGGCTCCCGAACACTGAAGCTTTCTTT.

The V call is TRBV5-6, the J call TRBJ2-5; TRBD2 aligns across 7 bases. Germline V gene data show CDR1 as SGHDT and CDR2 as YYEEEE. With 2 bases clipped from V and 10 bases from J, the junction kept 5 bases outside the gene matches. This CDR3 contains 12 residues. CDR3 residues: CASSLTSEDQYF. In DNA form, the CDR3 reads TGTGCCAGCAGCTTAACTAGCGAGGACCAGTACTTC.

The chain is built from TRBV4-2 and TRBJ2-3; 11 nucleotides match TRBD2. This CDR3 spans 15 amino acids. V trimming: 1 base; J trimming: 5 bases; junction bases outside the gene matches: 2. CDR1 and CDR2 from the germline V gene are LGHNA and YNFKEQ. Written as DNA, the CDR3 is TGTGCCAGCAGCCAAGGGGGACTAGCGGTAGATACGCAGTATTTT. It yields the protein CASSQGGLAVDTQYF.

The chain recombines TRBV30 with TRBJ1-2, with D tentatively TRBD1 (5 bases). Between the trimmed V and J ends, which lost 0 bases and 5 bases, there was a span of 10 bases. Germline-derived CDR1 and CDR2 are GTSNPN and SVGIG (reference sequence). This CDR3 region has 13 residues. CDR3: CAWSVDSRYGYTF. The CDR3 coding sequence is TGTGCCTGGAGTGTAGACAGCCGGTATGGCTACACCTTC.

The chain has TRBV7-9 and TRBJ1-2; possible D gene TRBD1, 6 bases. Per germline, CDR1 SEHNR and CDR2 FQNEAQ (reference sequence). The CDR3 length is 14 residues. Between the trimmed V and J ends, which lost 5 bases and 0 bases, there was a span of 10 bases. This CDR3 is CASSQGTTNYGYTF. The DNA of the CDR3 is TGTGCCAGCAGCCAAGGGACAACTAACTATGGCTACACCTTC.

The chain employs TRBV7-5 and TRBJ2-1; the table's D gene call, TRBD2, was not cross checked with the DNA. TRBV7-5 is a recognized pseudogene. The CDR3 length is 15 residues. The CDR3 here is CARSYTGTSGGEQFF. CDR3 nucleotides: TGTGCCAGAAGCTATACCGGGACTAGCGGGGGTGAGCAGTTCTTC.

J is TRBJ2-2 and V is TRBV7-6, with D perhaps TRBD1 (5 bases). This CDR3 spans 14 amino acids. CDR1 and CDR2 from the germline V gene are SGHVS and FNYEAQ. Trimming shortened V by 5 bases and J by 0 bases, and 7 bases separated the two germline ends. CDR3 loop: CASSPTANTGELFF. The CDR3 DNA follows: TGTGCCAGCAGCCCGACAGCGAACACCGGGGAGCTGTTTTTT.

The V and J genes are TRBV5-1 and TRBJ2-1, with 10 positions matching TRBD2. The J segment lost 9 bases and the V segment lost 0 bases, leaving 6 bases of the junction unmatched. Germline assignment: CDR1 SGHRS and CDR2 YFSETQ. This CDR3 region has 15 residues. Here the CDR3 reads CASSLVASGGGEQFF. CDR3 DNA: TGCGCCAGCAGCTTGGTTGCTAGCGGGGGAGGTGAGCAGTTCTTC.

The chain uses TRBV1 and TRBJ2-7; TRBD1, the table's D call, lacks a check against the DNA. TRBV1 is an annotated pseudogene. This CDR3 is built from 14 residues. The CDR3 nucleotides are TGCACCAGCAGCCAACCGACAGAAAACTACGAGCAGTACTTC. Translation gives CTSSQPTENYEQYF.

This clone was counted between two and nine times. The chain uses TRBV7-2 and TRBJ1-2; 9 nucleotides align to TRBD1. CDR1 is SGHTA and CDR2 is FQGNSA in the germline V gene. Trimming took 11 bases from V and 4 from J; bases not matched to a gene: 5. The length of the CDR3 is 12 residues. The CDR3 DNA is TGTGCCGGGGGACAGGGCCCCTATGGCTACACCTTC. Its protein product is CAGGQGPYGYTF.

CDR3 DNA sequence: TGTGCCAGTAGTCCCAGGGGACAGGGGGCGACCCAGCCCCAGCATTTT. Translation gives CASSPRGQGATQPQHF. The rearrangement uses TRBV19 and TRBJ1-5, with 12 bases that match TRBD1. Trimming at V came to 5 bases and at J to 7 bases, leaving 9 bases not matched to a gene. The CDR3 has 16 amino acids. Germline CDR1 reads LNHDA; CDR2 reads SQIVND (reference sequence).

The V gene is TRBV4-3, the J gene TRBJ1-3; TRBD1 agrees at 8 bases. With 1 base clipped from V and 5 bases from J, the junction kept 7 bases outside the gene matches. The CDR3 has 16 amino acids. Germline V gene data show CDR1 as LGHNA and CDR2 as YSLEER. The CDR3 DNA sequence: TGCGCCAGCAGCCAAGTATGGTCAGGGGGCCGAAACACCATATATTTT. This translates into CASSQVWSGGRNTIYF.

The genes are TRBV19 and TRBJ2-5; TRBD1 matches 7 bases. The CDR3 consists of 12 residues. Trimming cost V 9 bases and J 7 bases; bases outside gene matches: 8. Germline assignment: CDR1 LNHDA and CDR2 SQIVND (reference sequence). The CDR3 DNA follows: TGTGCCAGCACGTTCGCAGGGGGGACCCAGTACTTC. Encoded protein: CASTFAGGTQYF.

V gene TRBV4-3 combines with J gene TRBJ2-3; 7 bases match TRBD2. The CDR3 consists of 16 residues. V shed 0 bases and J 4 bases; nucleotides not matched to a gene: 7. Per the germline V gene, CDR1 is LGHNA and CDR2 is YSLEER. CDR3: CASSQDAGAPADTQYF. CDR3 in DNA: TGCGCCAGCAGCCAAGATGCGGGAGCTCCTGCAGATACGCAGTATTTT.

This clone was found once. J is TRBJ2-2 and V is TRBV5-4; no reliable D call. V gave up 0 bases and J gave up 6 bases, with 3 bases separating them. CDR3 size: 12 residues. Germline V gene data show CDR1 as SGHNT and CDR2 as YYREEE (reference sequence). The CDR3 region is CASSLAAGELFF. The CDR3 DNA reads TGTGCCAGCAGCTTGGCGGCCGGGGAGCTGTTTTTT. The whole variable domain, remainder taken from reference TRBV5-4 and TRBJ2-2, is ETGVTQSPTHLIKTRGQQVTLRCSSQSGHNTVSWYQQALGQGPQFIFQYYREEENGRGNFPPRFSGLQFPNYSSELNVNALELDDSALYLCASSLAAGELFFGEGSRLTVL.

The chain recombines TRBV29-1 with TRBJ2-6; possibly TRBD1 for D (5 bases). V lost 4 bases, J lost 3 bases, and 7 bases lay in between. Germline CDR1 and CDR2: SQVTM and ANQGSEA. CDR3 size: 13 residues. The CDR3 loop reads CSVVGDGANVLTF. In DNA, the CDR3 is TGCAGCGTTGTAGGGGATGGGGCCAACGTCCTGACTTTC. The full variable domain, completed using reference TRBV29-1 and TRBJ2-6, is SAVISQKPSRDICQRGTSLTIQCQVDSQVTMMFWYRQQPGQSLTLIATANQGSEATYESGFVIDKFPISRPNLTFSTLTVSNMSPEDSSIYLCSVVGDGANVLTFGAGSRLTVL.

This chain uses TRBV6-5 with TRBJ1-2; 7 bases agree with TRBD1. V lost 5 bases, J lost 6 bases, and 6 bases stayed unmatched. Germline V CDR1 and CDR2: MNHEY, SVGAGI. The CDR3 consists of 13 residues. The CDR3: CASSKTGQHGYTF. DNA for the CDR3: TGTGCCAGCAGTAAAACGGGACAGCATGGCTACACCTTC.

J is TRBJ2-1 and V is TRBV5-1; 10 nucleotides match TRBD2. The germline CDR1 and CDR2 sequences are SGHRS and YFSETQ. The CDR3 spans 14 residues. With 3 bases clipped from V and 7 bases from J, the junction kept 4 bases outside the gene matches. The CDR3 nucleotides are TGCGCCAGCAGCTGGGGGGGACTAGCGAATGAGCAGTTCTTC. Protein sequence: CASSWGGLANEQFF.